This T cell receptor beta chain is drawn from a study of T cell responses to AZD1222 COVID-19 vaccine. Findings and limits, study-wide: Of spike-specific TCRs, nearly half reportedly target regions left unmutated in variants. The study found vaccine-associated CD4 TCRs spanning spike, dominant at 160-218 and 743-854. The donor group comprised mostly white British people and more females; the analysis possibly underestimated clonal diversity.

Details on this clone: The antigen is not known.

Trimming removed 4 bases at V and 4 bases at J, with 14 bases between. The CDR3 sequence is 14 residues long. Looked up from germline, CDR1 is SGHRS and CDR2 is YFSETQ. Produced via immunoSEQ multiplex PCR; TCRdb's table is partial and in-frame only. The sample records more than 90,000 clones, about 86% being singletons. The sample was peripheral blood, taken on day 0 of AZD1222 vaccination. The TCR comes from an adult in good health. The chain couples TRBV5-1 to TRBJ1-2, with D perhaps matching TRBD1 (5 bases). CDR3 DNA: TGCGCCAGCAGCACGGGACTGGGCGGCTATGGCTACACCTTC. Translated: CASSTGLGGYGYTF. The complete variable domain, with remaining parts taken from reference TRBV5-1 and TRBJ1-2, reads KAGVTQTPRYLIKTRGQQVTLSCSPISGHRSVSWYQQTPGQGLQFLFEYFSETQRNKGNFPGRFSGRQFSNSRSEMNVSTLELGDSALYLCASSTGLGGYGYTFGSGTRLTVV.